This is a list of T cell receptor beta chains from one sample in a study of T cells in Graves' hyperthyroidism and ophthalmopathy. TCRdb processed the multiplex PCR reads anew with MiXCR; each CDR3 protein has one entry. The table has roughly 300,000 distinct CDR3 sequences, around a sixth seen once. Material for sequencing was blood. The source is a woman aged 45-59 years with Graves' hyperthyroidism. Each CDR3 is given with its conserved first and last residue.

CDR3aa: CSVEDPRGGGGYTF
j_gene: TRBJ1-2
v_gene: TRBV29-1

CDR3aa: CASSLDGYGRGYTF
j_gene: TRBJ1-2
v_gene: TRBV7-9

CDR3aa: CASSEGTDDEKLFF
j_gene: TRBJ1-4
v_gene: TRBV6-1

CDR3aa: CASSLVRGSTDTQYF
j_gene: TRBJ2-3
v_gene: TRBV11-2

CDR3aa: CASSTGGNSNQPQHF
j_gene: TRBJ1-5
v_gene: TRBV19

CDR3aa: CAGSPRQMNTEAFF
j_gene: TRBJ1-1
v_gene: TRBV7-2

CDR3aa: CASNAGYGTEAFF
j_gene: TRBJ1-1
v_gene: TRBV2

CDR3aa: CASNSGGPTDTQYF
j_gene: TRBJ2-3
v_gene: TRBV5-1

CDR3aa: CASSSTGGGTDTQYF
j_gene: TRBJ2-3
v_gene: TRBV28

CDR3aa: CASSEPGLPYNEQFF
j_gene: TRBJ2-1
v_gene: TRBV10-2

CDR3aa: CACRTGGFYGYTF
j_gene: TRBJ1-2
v_gene: TRBV30

CDR3aa: CASSIDLLAGDTGELFF
j_gene: TRBJ2-2
v_gene: TRBV19

CDR3aa: CASSSRLAGGDTQYF
j_gene: TRBJ2-3
v_gene: TRBV7-2

CDR3aa: CASTRLGAGGPAGELFF
j_gene: TRBJ2-2
v_gene: TRBV12-3/TRBV12-4

CDR3aa: CASSDEGEQFF
j_gene: TRBJ2-1
v_gene: TRBV2

CDR3aa: CASSFKVNTEAFF
j_gene: TRBJ1-1
v_gene: TRBV7-8

CDR3aa: CASGRVRGGLTSTDTQYF
j_gene: TRBJ2-3
v_gene: TRBV6-2/TRBV6-3

CDR3aa: CASSLSSGGNQPQHF
j_gene: TRBJ1-5
v_gene: TRBV7-2

CDR3aa: CASSELTSGNGQFF
j_gene: TRBJ2-1
v_gene: TRBV5-1

CDR3aa: CASTEYTDTQYF
j_gene: TRBJ2-3
v_gene: TRBV2

CDR3aa: CASAKSPVVTGELFF
j_gene: TRBJ2-2
v_gene: TRBV7-7

CDR3aa: CASSQDWTGGGYTF
j_gene: TRBJ1-2
v_gene: TRBV3-1

CDR3aa: CASRPDPYNSPLHF
j_gene: TRBJ1-6
v_gene: TRBV27

CDR3aa: CASSVDRTNYGYTF
j_gene: TRBJ1-2
v_gene: TRBV19

CDR3aa: CSVAGQGQETQYF
j_gene: TRBJ2-5
v_gene: TRBV29-1